The 2 T cell receptor beta chains below all came from one sample that was sequenced in a study of T-cell memory formation after mild COVID-19. TCRdb independently ran MiXCR on the 5' RACE reads; one entry per CDR3 protein. The sample holds 150,000 or so distinct CDR3 sequences, 14% seen once. Specimen: PBMCs or a T cell subset sorted from them (not recorded which). These receptors were taken from an adult woman who had mild COVID-19 (a few samples of this study predate the infection). Cell type and time point are not known.

The chain has TRBV7-2 and TRBJ1-6, with TRBD1 matching 9 bases. Germline-derived CDR1 and CDR2 are SGHTA and FQGNSA. The CDR3 is 18 residues long. J gave up 5 bases and V 5 bases, and 13 bases lay outside the gene matches. CDR3 sequence: CASSRWDRAFGDNSPLHF. CDR3 in DNA: TGTGCCAGCAGCCGATGGGACAGGGCCTTTGGGGATAATTCACCCCTCCACTTT.

This chain links TRBV28 with TRBJ2-1; 9 bases match TRBD2. CDR1 and CDR2 from the germline V gene are MDHEN and SYDVKM. The CDR3 runs 15 residues. Trimming removed 5 bases from V and 6 bases from J; junction bases left unmatched: 8. This CDR3 reads CASSLIAGGLNEQFF. The CDR3 DNA reads TGTGCCAGCAGTCTCATTGCGGGAGGGCTCAATGAGCAGTTCTTC.